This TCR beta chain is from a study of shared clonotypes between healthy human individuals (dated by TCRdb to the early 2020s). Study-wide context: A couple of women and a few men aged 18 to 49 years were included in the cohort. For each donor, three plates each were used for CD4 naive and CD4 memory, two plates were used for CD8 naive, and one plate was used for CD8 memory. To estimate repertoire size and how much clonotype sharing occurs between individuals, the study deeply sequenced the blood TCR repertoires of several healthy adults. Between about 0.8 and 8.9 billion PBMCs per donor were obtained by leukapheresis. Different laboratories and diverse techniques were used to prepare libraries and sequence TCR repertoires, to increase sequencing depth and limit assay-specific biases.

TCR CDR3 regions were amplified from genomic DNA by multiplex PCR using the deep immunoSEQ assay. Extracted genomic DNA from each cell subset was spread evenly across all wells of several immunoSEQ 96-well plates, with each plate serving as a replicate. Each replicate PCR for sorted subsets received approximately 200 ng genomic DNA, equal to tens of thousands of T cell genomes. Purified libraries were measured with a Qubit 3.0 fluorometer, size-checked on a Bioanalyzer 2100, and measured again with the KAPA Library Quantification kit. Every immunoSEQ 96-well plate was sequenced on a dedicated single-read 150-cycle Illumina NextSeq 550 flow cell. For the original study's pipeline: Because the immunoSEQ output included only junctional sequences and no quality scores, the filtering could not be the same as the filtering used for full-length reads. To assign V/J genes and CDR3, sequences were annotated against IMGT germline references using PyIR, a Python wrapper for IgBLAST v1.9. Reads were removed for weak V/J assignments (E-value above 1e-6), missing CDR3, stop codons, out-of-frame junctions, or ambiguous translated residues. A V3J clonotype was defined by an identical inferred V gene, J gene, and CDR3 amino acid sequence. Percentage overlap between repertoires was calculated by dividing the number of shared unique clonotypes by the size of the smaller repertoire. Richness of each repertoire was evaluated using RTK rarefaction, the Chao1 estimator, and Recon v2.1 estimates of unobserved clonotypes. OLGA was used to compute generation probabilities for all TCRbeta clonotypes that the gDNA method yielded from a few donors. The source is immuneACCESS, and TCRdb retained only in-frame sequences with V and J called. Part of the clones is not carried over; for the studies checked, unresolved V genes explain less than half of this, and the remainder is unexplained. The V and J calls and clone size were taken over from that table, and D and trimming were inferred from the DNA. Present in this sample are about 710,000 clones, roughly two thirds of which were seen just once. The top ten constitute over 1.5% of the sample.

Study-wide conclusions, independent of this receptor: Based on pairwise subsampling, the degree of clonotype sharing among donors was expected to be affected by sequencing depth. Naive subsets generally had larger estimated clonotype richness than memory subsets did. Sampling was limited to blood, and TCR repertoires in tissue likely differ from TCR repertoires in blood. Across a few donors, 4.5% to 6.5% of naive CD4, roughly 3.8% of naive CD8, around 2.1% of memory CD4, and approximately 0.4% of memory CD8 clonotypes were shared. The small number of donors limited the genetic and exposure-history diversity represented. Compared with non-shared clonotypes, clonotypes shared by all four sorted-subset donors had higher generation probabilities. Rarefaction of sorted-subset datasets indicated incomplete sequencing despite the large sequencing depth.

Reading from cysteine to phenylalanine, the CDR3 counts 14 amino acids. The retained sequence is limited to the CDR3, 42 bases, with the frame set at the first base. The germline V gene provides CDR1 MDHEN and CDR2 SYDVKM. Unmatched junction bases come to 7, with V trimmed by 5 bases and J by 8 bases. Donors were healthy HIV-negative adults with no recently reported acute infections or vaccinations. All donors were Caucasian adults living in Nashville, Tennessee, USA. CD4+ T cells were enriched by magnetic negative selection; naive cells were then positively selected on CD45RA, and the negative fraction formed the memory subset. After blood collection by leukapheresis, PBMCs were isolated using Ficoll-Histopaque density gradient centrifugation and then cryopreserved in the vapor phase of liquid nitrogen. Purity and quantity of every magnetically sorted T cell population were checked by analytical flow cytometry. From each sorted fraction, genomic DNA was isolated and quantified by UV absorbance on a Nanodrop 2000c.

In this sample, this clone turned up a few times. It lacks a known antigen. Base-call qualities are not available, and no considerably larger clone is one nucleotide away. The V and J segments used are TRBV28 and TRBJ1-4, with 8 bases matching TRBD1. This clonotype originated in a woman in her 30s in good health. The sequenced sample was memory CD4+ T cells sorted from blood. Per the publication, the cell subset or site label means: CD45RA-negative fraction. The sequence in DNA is TGTGCCAGCAGTCTGACAGGGGTGTGGGAAAAACTGTTTTTT. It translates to CASSLTGVWEKLFF. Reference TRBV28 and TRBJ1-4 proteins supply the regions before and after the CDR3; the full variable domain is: DVKVTQSSRYLVKRTGEKVFLECVQDMDHENMFWYRQDPGLGLRLIYFSYDVKMKEKGDIPEGYSVSREKKERFSLILESASTNQTSMYLCASSLTGVWEKLFFGSGTQLSVL.